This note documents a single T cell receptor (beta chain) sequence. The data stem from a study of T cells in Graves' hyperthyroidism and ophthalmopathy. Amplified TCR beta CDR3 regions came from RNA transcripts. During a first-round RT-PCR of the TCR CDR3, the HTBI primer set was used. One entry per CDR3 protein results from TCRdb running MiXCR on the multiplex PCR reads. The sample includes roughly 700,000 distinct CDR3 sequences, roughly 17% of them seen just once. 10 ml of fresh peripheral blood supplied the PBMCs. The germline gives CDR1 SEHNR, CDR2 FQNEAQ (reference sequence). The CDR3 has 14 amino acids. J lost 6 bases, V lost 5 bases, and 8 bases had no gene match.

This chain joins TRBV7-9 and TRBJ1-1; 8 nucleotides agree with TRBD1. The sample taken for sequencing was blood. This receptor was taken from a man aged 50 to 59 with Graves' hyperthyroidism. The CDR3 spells CASSPRQGKSEAFF. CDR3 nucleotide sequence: TGTGCCAGCAGCCCGCGACAGGGGAAGTCTGAAGCTTTCTTT.